A selection of T cell receptor beta chains follows, all from one sample in a study of cytomegalovirus exposure and HLA in healthy donors. This table comes from immunoSEQ multiplex PCR, and its TCRdb copy is limited to in-frame clones, with some not included. The sample carries about 130,000 clones, approximately 90% recorded once. The sample was PBMCs. The source of these receptors is a woman aged 25 to 39 in good health and CMV-seropositive. Both conserved end residues are part of each CDR3. Fields, in order: J gene, V gene, CDR3 protein.

TRBJ2-3 | TRBV28 | CASSTTGGGEDTQYF
TRBJ1-5 | TRBV28 | CASSKGGSNQPQHF
TRBJ2-3 | TRBV27 | CASSQREPSTDTQYF
TRBJ2-5 | TRBV2 | CASSTRRETQYF
TRBJ1-6 | TRBV5-1 | CASSLDQGAKSPLHF
TRBJ2-7 | TRBV11-2 | CASSLVYRALPYEQYF
TRBJ1-5 | TRBV28 | CASRPGTGGDQPQHF
TRBJ1-3 | TRBV5-1 | CASSLGAGPGGNTIYF
TRBJ1-1 | TRBV27 | CASSGQGASAEAFF
TRBJ2-7 | TRBV6-5 | CASSYRQGSGEQYF
TRBJ2-3 | TRBV5-4 | CASSRQGAGTDTQYF
TRBJ2-3 | TRBV6-1 | CARPKGHGRTDTQYF
TRBJ2-2 | TRBV5-1 | CASSLASVMGGELFF
TRBJ2-5 | TRBV15 | CATSRVKGARETQYF
TRBJ2-3 | TRBV29-1 | CSVEPRGAGGPADTQYF
TRBJ1-5 | TRBV2 | CASGGHPINQPQHF
TRBJ2-5 | TRBV5-6 | CASSLRSTSQETQYF
TRBJ2-5 | TRBV5-1 | CASSLGSGGIQETQYF
TRBJ1-2 | TRBV2 | CASRQINYGYTF
TRBJ2-3 | TRBV6-5 | CATRTGSSTDTQYF
TRBJ2-7 | TRBV5-1 | CASKPMSAGGEQYF
TRBJ2-5 | TRBV7-9 | CASSLVLGYQETQYF
TRBJ1-5 | TRBV19 | CASGAGGGNQPQHF
TRBJ2-7 | TRBV7-8 | CASKQLAGGLYEQYF